The 13 T cell receptor beta chains presented below share a single source sample, sequenced in a study of cytomegalovirus exposure and HLA in healthy donors. Primers included in the PCR were 60 Vbeta and 13 Jbeta primers. Measured with immunoSEQ multiplex PCR; TCRdb has only the in-frame clones, and not every one. The sample has approximately 170,000 clones, about four fifths seen once. Material: PBMCs. These receptors were obtained from a male donor in good health and CMV-seronegative.

This rearrangement joins TRBV19 to TRBJ2-5, with 10 bases lining up with TRBD2. Germline lookup yields CDR1 LNHDA and CDR2 SQIVND (reference sequence). This CDR3 is built from 19 residues. V lost 4 bases and J lost 5; bases outside the gene matches: 19. The CDR3 protein is CASSTSLSVLAGVIETQYF. For the CDR3, the DNA is TGTGCCAGTAGTACAAGCCTATCGGTCCTAGCGGGAGTTATTGAGACCCAGTACTTC.

V usage is TRBV29-1 and J usage is TRBJ2-7, with D tentatively TRBD2 (5 bases). The CDR3 length is 11 residues. With 6 bases removed from V and 7 bases from J, the gap between germline ends came to 13 bases. Germline V lookup: CDR1 SQVTM, CDR2 ANQGSEA. The CDR3 region is CSVTARGEQYF. Here the CDR3 DNA reads TGCAGCGTGACCGCCCGGGGAGAGCAGTACTTC.

The chain employs TRBV9 and TRBJ2-3; 11 bases are a match to TRBD2. Germline lookup yields CDR1 SGDLS and CDR2 YYNGEE. CDR3 size: 16 residues. V shed 1 base and J 7 bases; nucleotides not matched to a gene: 8. This chain's CDR3 is CASSVKPTSGTNTQYF. The CDR3, as DNA: TGTGCCAGCAGCGTAAAACCGACTAGCGGGACCAATACGCAGTATTTT.

V usage is TRBV4-2 and J usage is TRBJ2-5; D perhaps matches TRBD2 (5 bases). CDR1 is LGHNA and CDR2 is YNFKEQ in the germline V gene. Trimming shortened V by 1 base and J by 3 bases, and 15 bases separated the two germline ends. The CDR3 loop spans 16 amino acids. The chain's CDR3 is CASSQVPRLTKETQYF. CDR3 nucleotide sequence: TGTGCCAGCAGCCAAGTACCCCGACTAACCAAAGAGACCCAGTACTTC.

V and J are TRBV6-6 and TRBJ2-1; tentatively, D is TRBD1 (6 bases). V lost 5 bases, J lost 12 bases, and 20 bases lay in between. The CDR3 has 14 residues. Per germline, CDR1 MNHNY and CDR2 SVGAGI (reference sequence). The CDR3 is CASSHPGTPRGQFF. CDR3 nucleotides: TGTGCCAGCAGTCACCCCGGGACACCCCGCGGGCAGTTCTTC.

The chain joins TRBV5-5 to TRBJ2-3; maybe TRBD2 (7 bases). CDR1 is SGHKS and CDR2 is YYEKEE in the germline V gene (reference sequence). V lost 0 bases, J lost 2 bases, and 10 bases lay in between. This CDR3 has 15 residues. CDR3 sequence reads: CASSLGGGDTDTQYF. DNA for the CDR3: TGTGCCAGCAGCTTGGGAGGGGGGGACACAGATACGCAGTATTTT.

The sample holds a few counts of this clone. This sequence joins TRBV30 and TRBJ1-1; D may be TRBD1 (5 bases). Trimming left V 0 bases short and J 3 bases short, with 14 bases between. The CDR3 totals 15 residues. Germline V gives CDR1 GTSNPN, CDR2 SVGIG (reference sequence). As DNA, the CDR3 is TGTGCCTGGAGTGTATGGGGGGTTTATGACACTGAAGCTTTCTTT. It specifies CAWSVWGVYDTEAFF. The complete variable domain, with remaining parts taken from reference TRBV30 and TRBJ1-1, reads SQTIHQWPATLVQPVGSPLSLECTVEGTSNPNLYWYRQAAGRGLQLLFYSVGIGQISSEVPQNLSASRPQDRQFILSSKKLLLSDSGFYLCAWSVWGVYDTEAFFGQGTRLTVV.

The J gene is TRBJ1-2, the V gene TRBV10-3, with TRBD1 matching over 7 bases. This CDR3 contains 13 residues. Germline trimming cut 6 bases from V and 1 base from J; bases unmatched to any gene: 2. CDR1 and CDR2 (germline): ENHRY, SYGVKD. The CDR3 reads CAISRDSNYGYTF. The CDR3 DNA reads TGTGCCATCAGCCGGGACAGTAACTATGGCTACACCTTC.

V gene TRBV5-6 combines with J gene TRBJ2-1; 10 bases align to TRBD1. The germline gives CDR1 SGHDT, CDR2 YYEEEE. With V trimmed by 3 bases and J by 10 bases, 4 bases remained unmatched. The CDR3 covers 13 residues. The CDR3 coding sequence is TGTGCCAGCAGCTGGGACAGGGGCGAAGAGCAGTTCTTC. Protein sequence: CASSWDRGEEQFF.

V usage is TRBV4-2 and J usage is TRBJ2-3, with 11 bases that match TRBD2. This CDR3 spans 16 amino acids. CDR1 is LGHNA, CDR2 YNFKEQ, per germline. V lost 3 bases to trimming and J lost 2 bases; unmatched junction nucleotides: 4. The CDR3 sequence is CASSQASGGITDTQYF. Here the CDR3 DNA reads TGTGCCAGCAGCCAGGCTAGCGGGGGGATCACAGATACGCAGTATTTT.

This sequence joins TRBV5-4 and TRBJ1-1; tentative D call: TRBD1 (6 bases). This CDR3 comprises 16 residues. V lost 4 bases to trimming and J lost 0 bases, with 16 bases between them. Germline lookup yields CDR1 SGHNT and CDR2 YYREEE (reference sequence). As DNA, the CDR3 is TGTGCCAGCAGCCCGCGGCGCGGGGGCTTGAACACTGAAGCTTTCTTT. Its translation is CASSPRRGGLNTEAFF.

The V and J genes are TRBV28 and TRBJ1-4; possible D gene TRBD1, 6 bases. V was pared by 5 bases and J by 7 bases, with 14 bases between. CDR1 MDHEN and CDR2 SYDVKM come from the germline V gene. The CDR3 totals 14 residues. The CDR3 region is CASSLDSRGEKLFF. The CDR3 coding sequence is TGTGCCAGCAGTCTGGACAGTCGAGGTGAAAAACTGTTTTTT.

The DNA for the CDR3 is TGTGCCAGCAGCTTGCGGGGGGGTTCAATCAATGAGCAGTTCTTC. This sequence encodes CASSLRGGSINEQFF. The chain combines TRBV7-6 with TRBJ2-1; 9 bases align to TRBD2. The CDR3 has 15 residues. The germline V gene encodes CDR1 SGHVS and CDR2 FNYEAQ. V dropped 3 bases and J dropped 6; count of bases not matched to a gene: 6.